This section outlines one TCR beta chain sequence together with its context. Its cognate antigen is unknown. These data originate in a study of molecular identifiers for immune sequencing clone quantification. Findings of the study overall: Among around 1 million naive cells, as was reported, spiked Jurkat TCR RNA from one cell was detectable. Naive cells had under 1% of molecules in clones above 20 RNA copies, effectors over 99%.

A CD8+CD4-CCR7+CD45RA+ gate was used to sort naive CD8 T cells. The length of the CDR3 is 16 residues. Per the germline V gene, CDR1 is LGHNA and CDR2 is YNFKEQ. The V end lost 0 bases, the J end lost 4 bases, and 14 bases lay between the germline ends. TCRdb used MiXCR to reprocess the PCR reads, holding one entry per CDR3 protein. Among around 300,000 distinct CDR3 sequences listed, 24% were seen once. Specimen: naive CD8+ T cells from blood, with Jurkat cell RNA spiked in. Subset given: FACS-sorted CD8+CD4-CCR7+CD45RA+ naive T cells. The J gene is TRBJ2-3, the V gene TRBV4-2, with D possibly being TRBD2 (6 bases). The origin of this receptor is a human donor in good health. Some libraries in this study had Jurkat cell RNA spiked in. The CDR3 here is CASSQERQGGADTQYF. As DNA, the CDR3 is TGTGCCAGCAGCCAAGAAAGGCAGGGAGGCGCAGATACGCAGTATTTT.